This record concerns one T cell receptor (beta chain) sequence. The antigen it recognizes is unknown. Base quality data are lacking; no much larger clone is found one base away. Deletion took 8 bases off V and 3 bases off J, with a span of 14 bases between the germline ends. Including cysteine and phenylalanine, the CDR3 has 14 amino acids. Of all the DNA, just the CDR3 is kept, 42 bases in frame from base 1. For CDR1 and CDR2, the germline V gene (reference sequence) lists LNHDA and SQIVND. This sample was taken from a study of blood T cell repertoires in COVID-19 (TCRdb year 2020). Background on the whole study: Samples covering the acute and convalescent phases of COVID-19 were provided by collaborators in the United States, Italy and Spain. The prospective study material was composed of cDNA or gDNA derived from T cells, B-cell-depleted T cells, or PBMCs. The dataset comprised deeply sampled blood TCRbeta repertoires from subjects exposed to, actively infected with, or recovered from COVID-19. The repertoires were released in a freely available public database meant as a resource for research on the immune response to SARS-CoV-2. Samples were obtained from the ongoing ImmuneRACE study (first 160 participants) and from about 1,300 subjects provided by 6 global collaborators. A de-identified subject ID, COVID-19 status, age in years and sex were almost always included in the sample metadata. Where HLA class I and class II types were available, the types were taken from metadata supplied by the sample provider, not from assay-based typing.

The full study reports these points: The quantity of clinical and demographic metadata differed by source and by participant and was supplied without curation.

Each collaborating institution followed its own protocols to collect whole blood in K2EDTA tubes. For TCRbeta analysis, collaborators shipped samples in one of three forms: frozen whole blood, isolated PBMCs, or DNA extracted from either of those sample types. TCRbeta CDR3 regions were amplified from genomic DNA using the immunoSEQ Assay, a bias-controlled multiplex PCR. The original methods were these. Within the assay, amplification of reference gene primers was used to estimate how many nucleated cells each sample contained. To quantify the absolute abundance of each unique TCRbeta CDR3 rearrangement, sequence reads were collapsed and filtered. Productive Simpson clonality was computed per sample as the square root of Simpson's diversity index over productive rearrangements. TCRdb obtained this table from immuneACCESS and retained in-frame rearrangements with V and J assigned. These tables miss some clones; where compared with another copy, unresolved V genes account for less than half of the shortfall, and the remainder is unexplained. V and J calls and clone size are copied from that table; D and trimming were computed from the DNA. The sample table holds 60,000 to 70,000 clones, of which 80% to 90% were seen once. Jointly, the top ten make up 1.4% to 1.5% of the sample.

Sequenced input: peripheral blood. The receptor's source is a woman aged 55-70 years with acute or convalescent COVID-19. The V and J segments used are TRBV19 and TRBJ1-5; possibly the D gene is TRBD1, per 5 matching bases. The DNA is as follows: TGTGCCAGTCGGGGGTTAAGTGTCAATCAGCCCCAGCATTTT. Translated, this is CASRGLSVNQPQHF.